Shown below are 5 T cell receptor beta chains from a single sample sequenced in a study of cytomegalovirus exposure and HLA in healthy donors. The PCR made use of 60 Vbeta and 13 Jbeta primers. Generated by immunoSEQ multiplex PCR, the TCRdb table keeps only in-frame clones and is missing some. Of fewer than 350,000 clones in the sample, 70% to 90% were seen once. Input material: PBMCs. Receptors originate from a woman between 18 and 29 years old in good health and CMV-seronegative.

This clone was observed a handful of times. The rearrangement links TRBV11-2 to TRBJ1-2; 7 nucleotides line up with TRBD1. With 4 bases clipped from V and 2 bases from J, the junction kept 1 base outside the gene matches. This CDR3 is 13 amino acids long. The germline V gene has CDR1 SGHAT and CDR2 FQNNGV. For the CDR3, the DNA is TGTGCCAGCAGCTCGACAGGGAACTATGGCTACACCTTC. Residues: CASSSTGNYGYTF.

This rearrangement joins TRBV19 to TRBJ1-1, with D tentatively TRBD1 (5 bases). The CDR3 contains 13 residues. CDR1 and CDR2 (germline): LNHDA, SQIVND (reference sequence). V was shortened by 5 bases and J by 1 base, with 8 bases between the two germline ends. CDR3 in DNA: TGTGCCAGTAGTTTTACAGGGAACACTGAAGCTTTCTTT. Protein: CASSFTGNTEAFF.

This clone was recorded only once. V gene TRBV6-5 combines with J gene TRBJ1-2; the D is unclear. This CDR3 has 14 amino acids. Germline V gene lookup returns CDR1 MNHEY and CDR2 SVGAGI. Trimming removed 3 bases at V and 2 bases at J, with 10 bases between. CDR3 DNA sequence: TGTGCCAGCAGTTATTCCCCAGGAAACTATGGCTACACCTTC. The encoded protein is CASSYSPGNYGYTF.

The chain joins TRBV5-5 to TRBJ1-1; tentatively, D is TRBD1 (5 bases). Germline V gives CDR1 SGHKS, CDR2 YYEKEE (reference sequence). V dropped 3 bases and J dropped 3 bases, with 12 bases sitting between them. This CDR3 comprises 14 residues. CDR3: CASSSRVGYTEAFF. The CDR3, as DNA: TGTGCCAGCAGCTCCAGGGTTGGTTACACTGAAGCTTTCTTT.

The rearrangement links TRBV11-2 to TRBJ2-5; TRBD1 matches at 8 bases. Matching the DNA end better, TRBJ2-7 makes the J call doubtful. Germline CDR1 SGHAT, CDR2 FQNNGV. CDR3 length equals 12 residues. The CDR3 nucleotides read TGTGCCAGCAGCCGACAGGGGAACGAGCAGTACTTC. It specifies CASSRQGNEQYF.